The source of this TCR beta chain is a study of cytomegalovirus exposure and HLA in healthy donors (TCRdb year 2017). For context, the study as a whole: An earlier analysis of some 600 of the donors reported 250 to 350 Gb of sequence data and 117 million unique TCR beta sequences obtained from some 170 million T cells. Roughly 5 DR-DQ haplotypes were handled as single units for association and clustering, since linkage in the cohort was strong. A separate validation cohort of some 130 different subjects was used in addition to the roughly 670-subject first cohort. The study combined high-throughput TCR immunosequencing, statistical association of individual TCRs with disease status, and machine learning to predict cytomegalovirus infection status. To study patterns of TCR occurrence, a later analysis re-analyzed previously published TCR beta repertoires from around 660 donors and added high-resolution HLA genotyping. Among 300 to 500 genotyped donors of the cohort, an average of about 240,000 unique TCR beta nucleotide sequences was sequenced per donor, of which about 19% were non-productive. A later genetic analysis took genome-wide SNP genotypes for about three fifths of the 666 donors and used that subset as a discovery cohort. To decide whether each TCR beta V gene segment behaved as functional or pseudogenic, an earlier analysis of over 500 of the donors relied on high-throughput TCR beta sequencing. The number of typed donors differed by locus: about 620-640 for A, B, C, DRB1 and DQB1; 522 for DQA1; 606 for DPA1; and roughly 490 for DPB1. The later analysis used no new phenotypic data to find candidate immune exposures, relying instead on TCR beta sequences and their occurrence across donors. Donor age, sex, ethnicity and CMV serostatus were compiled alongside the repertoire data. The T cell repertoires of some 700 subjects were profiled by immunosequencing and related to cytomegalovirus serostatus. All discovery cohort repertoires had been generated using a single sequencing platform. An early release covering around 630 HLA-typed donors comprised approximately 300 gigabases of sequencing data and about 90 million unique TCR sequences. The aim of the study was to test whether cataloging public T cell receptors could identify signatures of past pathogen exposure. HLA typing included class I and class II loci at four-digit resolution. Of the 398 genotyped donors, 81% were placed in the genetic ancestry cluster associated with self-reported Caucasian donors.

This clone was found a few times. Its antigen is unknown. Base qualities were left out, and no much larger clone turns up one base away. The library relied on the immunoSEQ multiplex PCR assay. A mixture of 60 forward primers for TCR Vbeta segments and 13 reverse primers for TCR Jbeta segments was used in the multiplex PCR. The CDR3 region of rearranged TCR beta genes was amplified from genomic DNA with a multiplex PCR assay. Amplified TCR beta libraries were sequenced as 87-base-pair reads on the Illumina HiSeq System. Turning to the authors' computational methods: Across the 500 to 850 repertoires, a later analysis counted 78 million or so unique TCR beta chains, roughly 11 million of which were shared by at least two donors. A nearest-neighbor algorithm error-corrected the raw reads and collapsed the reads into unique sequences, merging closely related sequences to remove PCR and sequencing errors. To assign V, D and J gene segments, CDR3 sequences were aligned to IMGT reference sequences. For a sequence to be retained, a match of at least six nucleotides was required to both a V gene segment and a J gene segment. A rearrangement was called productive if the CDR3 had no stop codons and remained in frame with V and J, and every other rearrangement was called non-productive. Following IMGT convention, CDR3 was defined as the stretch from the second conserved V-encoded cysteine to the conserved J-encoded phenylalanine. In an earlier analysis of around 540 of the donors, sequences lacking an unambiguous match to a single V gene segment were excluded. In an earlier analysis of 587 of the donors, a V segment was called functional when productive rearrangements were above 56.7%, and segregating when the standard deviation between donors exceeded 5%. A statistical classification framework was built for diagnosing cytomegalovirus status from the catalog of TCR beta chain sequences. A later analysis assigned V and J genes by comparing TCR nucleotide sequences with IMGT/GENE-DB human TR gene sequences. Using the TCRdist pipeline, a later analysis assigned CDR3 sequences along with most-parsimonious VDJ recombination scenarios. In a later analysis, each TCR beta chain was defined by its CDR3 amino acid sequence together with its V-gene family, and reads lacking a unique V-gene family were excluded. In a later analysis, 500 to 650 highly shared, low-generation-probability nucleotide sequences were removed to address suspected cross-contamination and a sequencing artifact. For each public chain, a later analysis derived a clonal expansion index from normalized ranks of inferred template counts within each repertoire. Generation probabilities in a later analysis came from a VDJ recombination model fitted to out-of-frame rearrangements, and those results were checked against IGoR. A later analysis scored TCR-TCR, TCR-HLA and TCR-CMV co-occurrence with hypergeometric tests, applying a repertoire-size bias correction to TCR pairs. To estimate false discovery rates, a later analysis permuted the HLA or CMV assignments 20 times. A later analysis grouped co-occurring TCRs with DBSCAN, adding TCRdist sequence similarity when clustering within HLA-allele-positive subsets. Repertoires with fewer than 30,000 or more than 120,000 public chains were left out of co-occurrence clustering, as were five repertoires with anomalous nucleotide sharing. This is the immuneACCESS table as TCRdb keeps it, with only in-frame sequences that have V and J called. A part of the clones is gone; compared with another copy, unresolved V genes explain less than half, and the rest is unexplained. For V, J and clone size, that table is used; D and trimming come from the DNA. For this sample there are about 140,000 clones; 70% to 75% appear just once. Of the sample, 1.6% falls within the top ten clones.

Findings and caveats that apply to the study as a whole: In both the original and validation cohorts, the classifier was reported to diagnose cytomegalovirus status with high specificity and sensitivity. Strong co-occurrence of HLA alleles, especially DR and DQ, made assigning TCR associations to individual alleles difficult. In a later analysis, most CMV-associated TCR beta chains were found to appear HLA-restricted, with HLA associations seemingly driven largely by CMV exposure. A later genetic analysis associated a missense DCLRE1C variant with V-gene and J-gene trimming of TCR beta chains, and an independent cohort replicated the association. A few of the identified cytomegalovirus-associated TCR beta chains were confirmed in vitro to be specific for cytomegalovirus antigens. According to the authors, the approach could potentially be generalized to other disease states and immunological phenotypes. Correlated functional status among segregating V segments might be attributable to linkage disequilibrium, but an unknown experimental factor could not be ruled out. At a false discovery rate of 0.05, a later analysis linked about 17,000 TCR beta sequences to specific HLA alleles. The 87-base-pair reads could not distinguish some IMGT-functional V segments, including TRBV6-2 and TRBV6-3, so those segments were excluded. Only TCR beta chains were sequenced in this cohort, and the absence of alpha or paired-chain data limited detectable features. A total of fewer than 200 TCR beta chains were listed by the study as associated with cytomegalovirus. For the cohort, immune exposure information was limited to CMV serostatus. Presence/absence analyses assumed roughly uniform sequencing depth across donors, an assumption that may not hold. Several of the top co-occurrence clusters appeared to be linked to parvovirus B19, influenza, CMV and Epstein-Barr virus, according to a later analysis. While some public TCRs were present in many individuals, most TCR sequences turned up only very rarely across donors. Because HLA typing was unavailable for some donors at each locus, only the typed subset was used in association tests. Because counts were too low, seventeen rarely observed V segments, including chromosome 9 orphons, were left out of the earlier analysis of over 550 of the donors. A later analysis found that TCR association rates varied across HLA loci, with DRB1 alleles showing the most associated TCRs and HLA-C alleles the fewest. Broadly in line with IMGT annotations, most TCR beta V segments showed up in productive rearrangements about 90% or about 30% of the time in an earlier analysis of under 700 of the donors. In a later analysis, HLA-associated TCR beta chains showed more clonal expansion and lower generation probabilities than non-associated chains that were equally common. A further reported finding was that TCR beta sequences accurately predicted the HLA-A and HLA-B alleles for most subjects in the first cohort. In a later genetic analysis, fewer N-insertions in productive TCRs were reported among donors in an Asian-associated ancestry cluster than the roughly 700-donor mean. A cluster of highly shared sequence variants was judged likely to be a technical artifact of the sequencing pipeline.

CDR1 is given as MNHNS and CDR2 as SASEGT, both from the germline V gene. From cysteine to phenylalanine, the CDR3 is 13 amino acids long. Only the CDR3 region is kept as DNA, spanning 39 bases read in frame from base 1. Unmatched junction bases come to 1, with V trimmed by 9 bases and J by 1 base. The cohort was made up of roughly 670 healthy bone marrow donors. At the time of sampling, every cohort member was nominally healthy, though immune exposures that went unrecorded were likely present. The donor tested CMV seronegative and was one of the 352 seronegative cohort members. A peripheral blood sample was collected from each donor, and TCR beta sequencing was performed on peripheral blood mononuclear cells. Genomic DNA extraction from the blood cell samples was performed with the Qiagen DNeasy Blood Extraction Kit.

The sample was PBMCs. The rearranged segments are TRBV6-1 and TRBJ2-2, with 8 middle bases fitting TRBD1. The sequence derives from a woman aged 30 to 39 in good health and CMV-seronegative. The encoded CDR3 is CASGQGNTGELFF. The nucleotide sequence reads TGTGCCAGTGGACAGGGGAACACCGGGGAGCTGTTTTTT.